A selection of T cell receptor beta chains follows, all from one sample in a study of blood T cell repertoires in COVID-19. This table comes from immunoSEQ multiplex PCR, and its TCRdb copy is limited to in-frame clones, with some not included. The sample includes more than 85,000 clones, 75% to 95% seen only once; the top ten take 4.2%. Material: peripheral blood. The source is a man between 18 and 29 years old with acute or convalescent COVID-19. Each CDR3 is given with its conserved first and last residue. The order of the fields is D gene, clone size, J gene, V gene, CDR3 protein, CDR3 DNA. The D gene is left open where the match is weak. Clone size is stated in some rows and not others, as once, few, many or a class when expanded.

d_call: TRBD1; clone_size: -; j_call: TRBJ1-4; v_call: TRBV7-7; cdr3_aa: CASSPRTGSNEKLFF; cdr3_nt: TGTGCCAGCAGCCCCCGGACAGGGTCTAATGAAAAACTGTTTTTT
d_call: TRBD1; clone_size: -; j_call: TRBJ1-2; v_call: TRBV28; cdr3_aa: CASRLTGGHGYTF; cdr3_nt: TGTGCCAGCAGATTAACAGGGGGGCATGGCTACACCTTC
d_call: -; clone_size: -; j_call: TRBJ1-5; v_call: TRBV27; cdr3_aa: CASSLGGTDQPQHF; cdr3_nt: TGTGCCAGCAGTTTGGGGGGGACCGATCAGCCCCAGCATTTT
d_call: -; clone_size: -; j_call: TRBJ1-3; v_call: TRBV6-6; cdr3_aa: CASSSVPGFGNTIYF; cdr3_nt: TGTGCCAGCAGTTCCGTACCAGGGTTTGGAAACACCATATATTTT
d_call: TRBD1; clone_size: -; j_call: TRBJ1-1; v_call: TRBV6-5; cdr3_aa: CASTSGGQGEFF; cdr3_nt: TGTGCCAGCACCTCCGGGGGACAGGGGGAATTCTTT
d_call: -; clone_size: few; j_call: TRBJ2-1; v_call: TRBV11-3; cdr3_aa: CASSLSSGPYNEQFF; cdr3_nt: TGTGCCAGCAGCTTATCGAGCGGGCCTTACAATGAGCAGTTCTTC
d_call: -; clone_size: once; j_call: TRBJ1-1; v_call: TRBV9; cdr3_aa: CASSVGGVQSTEAFF; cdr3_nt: TGTGCCAGCAGCGTAGGGGGGGTTCAGAGCACTGAAGCTTTCTTT
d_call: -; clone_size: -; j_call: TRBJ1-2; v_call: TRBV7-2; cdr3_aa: CASSLEVQGYGYTF; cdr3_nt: TGTGCCAGCAGCTTAGAGGTCCAGGGGTATGGCTACACCTTC
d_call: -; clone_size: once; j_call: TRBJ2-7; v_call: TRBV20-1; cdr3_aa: CSASRGGAYSYEQYF; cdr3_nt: TGCAGTGCTAGTCGCGGCGGGGCTTACTCCTACGAGCAGTACTTC
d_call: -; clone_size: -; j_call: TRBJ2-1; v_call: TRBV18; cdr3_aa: CASSPRSASSYNEQFF; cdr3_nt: TGTGCCAGCTCACCACGCAGCGCCAGCTCCTACAATGAGCAGTTCTTC
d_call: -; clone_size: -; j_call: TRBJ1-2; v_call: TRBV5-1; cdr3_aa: CASSLIQGFTNYGYTF; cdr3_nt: TGCGCCAGCAGCTTAATTCAGGGGTTTACTAACTATGGCTACACCTTC
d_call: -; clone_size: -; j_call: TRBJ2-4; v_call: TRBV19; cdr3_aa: CASTTWSSRQGNIQYF; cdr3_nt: TGTGCCAGTACCACCTGGTCCTCTAGGCAGGGAAACATTCAGTACTTC
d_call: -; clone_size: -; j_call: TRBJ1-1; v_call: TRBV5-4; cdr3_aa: CASSTTGGLITEAFF; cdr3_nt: TGTGCCAGCAGCACAACCGGGGGGCTGATCACTGAAGCTTTCTTT
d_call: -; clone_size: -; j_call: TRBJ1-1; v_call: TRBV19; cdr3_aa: CASSQGHFNTEAFF; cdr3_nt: TGTGCCAGTAGTCAGGGTCACTTCAACACTGAAGCTTTCTTT
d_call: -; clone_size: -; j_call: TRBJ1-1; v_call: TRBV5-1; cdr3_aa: CASSLVYWNTEAFF; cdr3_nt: TGCGCCAGCAGCCTGGTGTACTGGAACACTGAAGCTTTCTTT
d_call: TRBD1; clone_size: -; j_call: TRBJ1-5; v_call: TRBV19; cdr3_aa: CASHRGNNQPQHF; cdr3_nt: TGTGCCAGTCACAGGGGGAACAATCAGCCCCAGCATTTT
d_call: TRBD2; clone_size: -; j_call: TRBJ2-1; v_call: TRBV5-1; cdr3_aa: CASRGGTSGNTYNEQFF; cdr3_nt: TGCGCCAGCAGGGGGGGGACTAGCGGGAATACCTACAATGAGCAGTTCTTC
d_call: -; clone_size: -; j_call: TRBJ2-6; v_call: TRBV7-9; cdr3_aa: CASRGGVPGANVLTF; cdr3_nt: TGTGCCAGCAGGGGGGGAGTCCCTGGGGCCAACGTCCTGACTTTC
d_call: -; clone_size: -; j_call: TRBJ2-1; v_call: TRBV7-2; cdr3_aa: CASSATSSYNEQFF; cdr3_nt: TGTGCCAGCAGCGCCACTAGCTCCTACAATGAGCAGTTCTTC
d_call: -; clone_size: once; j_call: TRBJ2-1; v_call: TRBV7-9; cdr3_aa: CASSPDRANNEQFF; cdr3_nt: TGTGCCAGCAGCCCGGACAGAGCAAACAATGAGCAGTTCTTC
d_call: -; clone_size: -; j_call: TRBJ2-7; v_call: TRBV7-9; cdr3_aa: CASSLGSGEQYF; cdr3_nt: TGTGCCAGCAGCTTAGGTTCGGGAGAGCAGTACTTC